This T cell receptor (beta chain) was found in a study of PD-1 blockade in classical Hodgkin lymphoma (dated by TCRdb to 2018 to 2020). Background on the whole study: Nivolumab dosing was 3 mg/kg intravenously every 2 weeks, continuing until either disease progression or unacceptable toxicity. A peripheral blood immune signature of response to PD-1 blockade in classical Hodgkin lymphoma was defined using TCR beta sequencing and CyTOF. The investigation overall reported the following: Lower diversity was seen in patients whose nivolumab began less than 1 year after ASCT, and these patients were left out of later analyses so that immune reconstitution would not confound the results. Trial patients with a complete response had baseline diversity similar to that of newly diagnosed patients, while partial responders and progressors had significantly lower diversity. A significant rise by C4D1 was seen in CD4+ but not CD8+ TCR diversity (p=0.0027 vs p=0.16), with the rise being most apparent in complete responders (p=0.02). The study was limited to a single clinical trial cohort, and causes of repertoire differences, possibly disease activity or prior therapy, remained undefined. Baseline TCR diversity was reported as lower in newly diagnosed patients than in healthy donors, and lower still in relapsed/refractory patients.

The time point label of this sample denotes: cycle 1 day 1 (C1D1), immediately before nivolumab initiation. Relapse after autologous stem cell transplantation had occurred in all trial patients, and cohorts A, B and C were distinguished by prior brentuximab vedotin exposure. The trial cohort was composed of about 54 patients with relapsed/refractory classical Hodgkin lymphoma, for whom complete response, partial response or progressive disease was recorded as best overall response. Single-agent nivolumab was administered to trial patients in the multi-cohort phase II CheckMate 205 trial. An independent review committee assessed best overall response by applying the 2007 International Working Group response criteria. PBMCs from the trial were collected at three points: immediately before nivolumab initiation (C1D1), and during therapy at cycle 2 day 1 and cycle 4 day 1. Peripheral blood was collected in 8 mL Vacutainer Cell Preparation Tubes, from which PBMCs were isolated by centrifugation and then cryopreserved.

The Qiagen DNeasy kit was used to extract genomic DNA from unsorted PBMCs and from the negatively selected CD4+ and CD8+ fractions. TCR beta CDR3 regions were amplified by immunoSEQ multiplex PCR using primers annealing to V and J segments. Amplification bias was minimized using a synthetic immune receptor repertoire, and residual bias was removed computationally after sequencing. The study's own analysis went as follows. Repertoire diversity was quantified as the Shannon entropy index using custom Python scripts. Unsorted, CD4+ and CD8+ repertoires were analyzed separately, except in combined analyses where CD4+ and CD8+ sequences were merged in silico. Clonal expansion was defined as a frequency increase of at least 2-fold after treatment compared with C1D1, and clones undetected at baseline were assigned a pseudocount of 0.5. Clones with 0 or 1 copy at C1D1 were defined as singleton clones, while clones with 2 or more copies were defined as non-singleton clones. Clones expanded in unsorted samples were assigned a CD4+, CD8+ or unknown annotation through matching of protein sequences in sorted samples from the same patient. Wilcoxon tests on paired samples were used to test changes in diversity from C1D1 to C4D1. This immuneACCESS table, as held by TCRdb, lists in-frame sequences with V and J called but not all clones. Of the missing ones, under half trace to an unresolved V gene in checked studies; the others have no known cause. The V and J calls and clone size come from that table; D and trimming were worked out from the DNA. The sample table holds about 11,000 clones, of which around 72% were seen once. Of the sample, 34% is held by the ten largest clones.

The cysteine opens and the phenylalanine closes a CDR3 of 14 amino acids. CDR3 DNA is the only sequence kept; it has 42 bases, read in frame from the first base. CDR1 and CDR2 are read off the germline V gene as MNHNS and SASEGT. Unmatched junction bases come to 6, with V trimmed by 1 base and J by 7 bases. A remark on this clone: Its target antigen remains unknown. Within one base of it there is no much larger clone, and no base qualities were kept.

The chain links TRBV6-1 with TRBJ1-2, with TRBD1 matching 7 junction bases. The TCR originated in a human donor with classical Hodgkin lymphoma. The material sequenced was peripheral blood mononuclear cells (PBMCs), taken at baseline. The CDR3 has the sequence CASSEGGGSFGYTF. The DNA is as follows: TGTGCCAGCAGTGAAGGAGGGGGCAGTTTTGGCTACACCTTC.